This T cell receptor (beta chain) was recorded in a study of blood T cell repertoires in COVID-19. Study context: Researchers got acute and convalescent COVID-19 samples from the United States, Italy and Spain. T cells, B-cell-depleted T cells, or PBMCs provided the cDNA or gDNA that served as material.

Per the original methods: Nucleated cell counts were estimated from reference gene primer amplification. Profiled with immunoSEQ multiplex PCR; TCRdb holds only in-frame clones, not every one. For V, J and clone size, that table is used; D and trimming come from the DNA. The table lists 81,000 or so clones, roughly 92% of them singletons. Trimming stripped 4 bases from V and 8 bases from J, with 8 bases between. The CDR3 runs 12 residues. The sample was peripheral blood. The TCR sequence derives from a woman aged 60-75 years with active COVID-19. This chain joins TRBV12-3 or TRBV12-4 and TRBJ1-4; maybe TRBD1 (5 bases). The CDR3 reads CASSSSGEKLFF. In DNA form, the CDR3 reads TGTGCCAGCAGTTCTTCAGGGGAAAAACTGTTTTTT.